This T cell receptor (beta chain) was captured by sequencing in a study of cytomegalovirus exposure and HLA in healthy donors. PCR used 60 Vbeta primers and 13 Jbeta primers. The table came from immunoSEQ multiplex PCR; TCRdb's copy has only in-frame clones and leaves some out. The sample includes around 190,000 clones. Turning to this clone: No antigen is known for it.

Study-level points and caveats: For most TCR sequences rarity was the rule, although some public TCRs occurred in many donors. V segments that were indistinguishable, TRBV6-2 and TRBV6-3 among them, were omitted from analysis. A few chains tied to CMV proved CMV antigen-specific in vitro.

Trimming took 2 bases from V and 0 from J, leaving 6 bases between them. CDR3 length: 14 amino acids. The V gene's germline CDR1 is MNHEY and CDR2 SMNVEV (reference sequence). Input material: PBMCs. This TCR derives from a woman aged 25-40 years in good health and CMV-seropositive. The chain recombines TRBV27 with TRBJ2-3; D call uncertain. The CDR3 DNA reads as TGTGCCAGCAGTTTAAGCGCGAGCACAGATACGCAGTATTTT. Protein sequence: CASSLSASTDTQYF.